The 9 T cell receptor beta chains reported below all come from one sample, sequenced in a study of blood T cells in healthy people across ages. Alongside a J-beta primer mix, a sample-barcoded 5' primer served in a second PCR lasting about 7 to 12 cycles. TCRdb itself ran the 5' RACE reads through MiXCR, one entry per CDR3 protein. Of hundreds of thousands of distinct CDR3 sequences in the sample, approximately 25% were seen once. Separately, the same data were catalogued under a study of T cells of mothers and their children.

Sequencing used blood. The receptor set was obtained from a boy younger than 18 in good health.

The chain has TRBV12-3 or TRBV12-4 and TRBJ2-1; 9 bases are shared with TRBD1. J gave up 6 bases and V 3 bases, and 12 bases lay outside the gene matches. The CDR3 loop spans 17 amino acids. The CDR3 coding sequence is TGTGCCAGCAGTTTGACGGGACAGGGCCCACCATTCAATGAGCAGTTCTTC. It codes for CASSLTGQGPPFNEQFF.

This clonotype appeared a few times. This chain uses TRBV20-1 with TRBJ2-5, with a possible D match to TRBD2 (5 bases). Matching the DNA end better, TRBJ2-1 makes the J call doubtful. The CDR3 is 14 residues long. CDR1 DFQATT and CDR2 SNEGSKA come from the germline V gene (reference sequence). CDR3 sequence: CSARSGLENNEQFF. The CDR3 nucleotides read TGCAGTGCGCGCAGCGGTTTGGAAAACAATGAGCAGTTCTTC.

This chain joins TRBV9 and TRBJ1-2; D remains unclear. The length of the CDR3 is 16 residues. Germline V gives CDR1 SGDLS, CDR2 YYNGEE. Trimming took 0 bases from V and 0 from J, leaving 12 bases between them. The CDR3 region is CASSVVDTPANYGYTF. The DNA of the CDR3 is TGTGCCAGCAGCGTAGTCGACACGCCAGCTAACTATGGCTACACCTTC.

This chain joins TRBV20-1 and TRBJ1-4; 8 bases map to TRBD1. V was pared by 6 bases and J by 0 bases, with 15 bases of the junction left unmatched. The CDR3 consists of 18 residues. Germline V gene lookup returns CDR1 DFQATT and CDR2 SNEGSKA (reference sequence). CDR3 nucleotides: TGCAGTGCCTTCGGCGTGGACAGGGAGATGCCAACTAATGAAAAACTGTTTTTT. The encoded protein is CSAFGVDREMPTNEKLFF.

This clonotype came up a few times. This chain connects TRBV12-3 or TRBV12-4 to TRBJ1-2; D remains ambiguous. V was cut by 7 bases and J by 3 bases, with 9 bases left in between. This CDR3 spans 12 amino acids. In DNA, the CDR3 is TGTGCCAGCAATAAGGAGGACTATGGCTACACCTTC. Amino acid sequence: CASNKEDYGYTF.

This clonotype was recorded a few times. The rearrangement uses TRBV28 and TRBJ1-4; D call uncertain. Per the germline V gene, CDR1 is MDHEN and CDR2 is SYDVKM. The CDR3 is made up of 14 amino acids. The V end lost 7 bases, the J end lost 5 bases, and 14 bases lay between the germline ends. The CDR3 region is CASTLSTGNEKLFF. The CDR3 DNA reads TGTGCCAGCACCCTGTCGACGGGGAATGAAAAACTGTTTTTT.

This clonotype was picked up a small number of times. The rearrangement uses TRBV7-9 and TRBJ1-1; D may be TRBD1 (6 bases). CDR1 and CDR2 from the germline V gene are SEHNR and FQNEAQ (reference sequence). V lost 5 bases to trimming and J lost 2 bases, with 12 bases between them. CDR3 length: 14 residues. The CDR3 here is CASSGGTLNTEAFF. In nucleotides, the CDR3 is TGTGCCAGCAGCGGGGGCACTTTAAACACTGAAGCTTTCTTT.

In regard to this clonotype: The junction differs from germline at one of its ends, possibly a read error. The V call is TRBV24-1, the J call TRBJ2-7; 7 nucleotides agree with TRBD2. Germline V gene lookup returns CDR1 KGHDR and CDR2 SFDVKD. The CDR3 has 12 residues. The DNA of the CDR3 is TGTGCCGCGGGGGACCTCCTGATAGAGCAGCACTTC. This translates into CAAGDLLIEQHF.

The chain has TRBV12-3 or TRBV12-4 and TRBJ1-2, with 9 bases matching TRBD1. The CDR3 totals 18 residues. With 7 bases clipped from V and 2 bases from J, the junction kept 17 bases outside the gene matches. CDR3 in DNA: TGTGCCAGCAAATCCTACAGGGCCTGGGACAGGGTAAACTATGGCTACACCTTC. This translates into CASKSYRAWDRVNYGYTF.